This T cell receptor beta chain was identified in a study of blood T cell repertoires in COVID-19 (dated by TCRdb to about 2020). As for the study more broadly: Samples from collaborators originated in the United States, Italy and Spain and spanned both the acute and convalescent phases of COVID-19. The material from the prospective study consisted of cDNA or gDNA derived from T cells, B-cell-depleted T cells, or PBMCs. Subjects who had been exposed to COVID-19, were actively infected with it, or had recovered from it provided the deeply sampled blood TCRbeta repertoires that made up the dataset. The repertoires were released in a freely available public database intended as a resource for research on the immune response to SARS-CoV-2. The samples were drawn from two sources: the first 160 participants of the ongoing ImmuneRACE study, and fewer than 1,500 subjects contributed by 6 global collaborators. The sample metadata nearly always contained a de-identified subject ID, COVID-19 status, age in years and sex. HLA class I and class II types, where available, came from metadata supplied by the sample provider rather than from assay-based typing.

Paper-wide results and their limitations: The quantity of clinical and demographic metadata differed by source and by participant and was supplied without curation.

The CDR3 contains 15 residues, cysteine and phenylalanine counted. The sequence is cut down to CDR3 DNA, 45 bases in frame from base 1. CDR1 and CDR2 are read off the germline V gene as SGHTA and FQGNSA. V is shortened by 1 base, J by 6 bases, and the region joining them spans 14 bases. The collaborating institutions used their own protocols to collect whole blood in K2EDTA tubes. For TCRbeta analysis, collaborator samples were shipped as frozen whole blood, as isolated PBMCs, or as DNA extracted from either sample type. About this clone itself: Its binding antigen is unknown. The sample holds no much larger clone one base away, and base qualities are not on file.

TCRbeta CDR3 regions were amplified from genomic DNA by means of the immunoSEQ Assay, a bias-controlled multiplex PCR. In the authors' own workflow: Nucleated cell counts per sample were estimated from amplification of reference gene primers within the assay. Sequence reads were collapsed and filtered to measure the absolute abundance of every unique TCRbeta CDR3 rearrangement. For each sample, productive Simpson clonality was calculated as the square root of Simpson's diversity index across productive rearrangements. TCRdb obtained this table from immuneACCESS and retained in-frame rearrangements with V and J assigned. These tables miss some clones; where compared with another copy, unresolved V genes account for less than half of the shortfall, and the remainder is unexplained. V, J and clone size derive from that table, while D and trimming were established from the DNA sequence. The sample table records a few hundred thousand clones; about 89% of these occur just once. The top ten constitute 1% to 1.5% of the sample.

This receptor chain uses TRBV7-2 and TRBJ2-3; the D segment could be TRBD2, given 5 matching bases. Sequencing used peripheral blood. This receptor was identified in a man aged 35 to 55 with acute or convalescent COVID-19. For the CDR3, the sequence is CASSLVRGPGDTQYF. The DNA is as follows: TGTGCCAGCAGCTTAGTCCGCGGGCCCGGCGATACGCAGTATTTT.